Listed here is a single T cell receptor (beta chain). Per the germline V gene, CDR1 is SGHRS and CDR2 is YFSETQ. CDR3 length equals 16 residues. The data were taken from a study of monozygotic twins with inflammatory bowel disease. From its re-call of the 5' RACE reads, TCRdb lists each CDR3 protein once, without DNA. The table lists about 160,000 distinct CDR3 sequences, with 2.8% in the top ten. Sequencing was done on a sample of blood. This receptor was identified in a human donor with ulcerative colitis or Crohn's disease, or a healthy co-twin of an affected twin (not recorded which). The V gene is TRBV5-1, the J gene TRBJ1-1; TCRdb's D call, TRBD1, is unchecked because there is no DNA. The CDR3 loop is CASSFEGAMSDTEAFF.